Listed below are T cell receptor beta chains from one sample, sequenced in a study of HIV-infected patients and healthy controls. TCRdb independently ran MiXCR on the 5' RACE reads; one entry per CDR3 protein. The repertoire holds under 10,000 distinct CDR3 sequences, with about 8.4% as singletons. The specimen was blood, collected during antiretroviral therapy. Source of these receptors: an adult with HIV infection. The CDR3 runs from the conserved cysteine through the conserved F or W. The D gene is left open where the match is weak. Expanded clones get a size class; other rows say once, few or many, or leave the size out.

V,D,J,size,length,DNA,CDR3
TRBV28,-,TRBJ2-7,medium-sized,15,TGTGCCAGCAGTTCTGGGACGTATAGCTCCTACGAGCAGTACTTC,CASSSGTYSSYEQYF
TRBV7-9,TRBD1,TRBJ1-4,few,14,TGTGCCAGCAGCCCTTCGACAGGGAATGAAAAACTGTTTTTT,CASSPSTGNEKLFF
TRBV7-8,-,TRBJ2-7,few,16,TGTGCCAGCAGCTTAGGGGGAGCGGGCAGCTCCTACGAGCAGTACTTC,CASSLGGAGSSYEQYF
TRBV4-2,-,TRBJ2-3,-,14,TGTGCCAGCAGAGACTGGGGAAACACAGATACGCAGTATTTT,CASRDWGNTDTQYF
TRBV28,-,TRBJ2-6,medium-sized,17,TGTGCCAGCAGTCCCCCGGGACGGCCGACTGGGGCCAACGTCCTGACTTTC,CASSPPGRPTGANVLTF
TRBV2,-,TRBJ1-1,-,13,TGTGCCAGCAGCCCGTGGGAAGGCACTGAAGCTTTCTTT,CASSPWEGTEAFF
TRBV6-6,-,TRBJ2-7,many,14,TGTGCCAGCAGTCAGAGGGACACACCCTACGAGCAGTACTTC,CASSQRDTPYEQYF
TRBV7-2,-,TRBJ1-2,many,15,TGTGCCAGCAGCTTAGGTCAGGGATCCGACTATGGCTACACCTTC,CASSLGQGSDYGYTF
TRBV2,TRBD1,TRBJ1-1,many,13,TGTGCCAGCAGTGAGGACAGGCGCCTTGAAGCTTTCTTT,CASSEDRRLEAFF
TRBV3-1,-,TRBJ2-1,medium-sized,14,TGTGCCAGCAGCCAAGGAACTAGCAATGATGAGCAGTTCTTC,CASSQGTSNDEQFF
TRBV19,TRBD2,TRBJ2-3,many,17,TGTGCCAGTAGTATAGTCGCGAGCGGGGGGGCGACAGATACGCAGTATTTT,CASSIVASGGATDTQYF
TRBV24-1,TRBD2,TRBJ2-3,many,17,TGTGCCACCAGTGACGGGGCGACTAGCGGCACCACAGATACGCAGTATTTT,CATSDGATSGTTDTQYF
TRBV4-2,-,TRBJ2-3,medium-sized,14,TGTGCCAGCAGCCAGGATACGACAGCCGCTACGCAGTATTTT,CASSQDTTAATQYF
TRBV29-1,-,TRBJ2-7,-,12,TGCAGCGTCCAGGCCGGGCCCTACGAGCAGTACTTC,CSVQAGPYEQYF
TRBV6-2/TRBV6-3,TRBD2,TRBJ2-7,-,17,TGTGCCAGCAGTTACTCCCTTACGAGCGGGGGCTCCTACGAGCAGTACTTC,CASSYSLTSGGSYEQYF
TRBV29-1,TRBD1,TRBJ2-6,medium-sized,16,TGCAGCGTTGCGGGACAGGGGGCCTTGGGGGCCAACGTCCTGACTTTC,CSVAGQGALGANVLTF
TRBV29-1,TRBD2,TRBJ2-2,medium-sized,15,TGCAGCGTCACTAGCGGGGGGACCTACACCGGGGAGCTGTTTTTT,CSVTSGGTYTGELFF
TRBV19,TRBD1,TRBJ1-5,many,17,TGTGCCAGTAGTACCGCCCCGGGACAGAAACTTAATCAGCCCCAGCATTTT,CASSTAPGQKLNQPQHF
TRBV29-1,-,TRBJ2-7,many,13,TGCAGCGTTGAATGGGGGCAGGGAGGCGAGCAGTACTTC,CSVEWGQGGEQYF
TRBV5-1,TRBD2,TRBJ2-5,-,17,TGCGCCAGCAGCCGGGCGGGAGGAGGAGGGGCTGAAGAGACCCAGTACTTC,CASSRAGGGGAEETQYF
TRBV12-3/TRBV12-4,TRBD2,TRBJ2-1,many,16,TGTGCCAGCAGTTTCGGACTAGCGGGAAGGCGGAATGAGCAGTTCTTC,CASSFGLAGRRNEQFF
TRBV11-2,TRBD1,TRBJ2-5,many,14,TGTGCCAGCAGCTTACCGACAGGGAAAGAGACCCAGTACTTC,CASSLPTGKETQYF